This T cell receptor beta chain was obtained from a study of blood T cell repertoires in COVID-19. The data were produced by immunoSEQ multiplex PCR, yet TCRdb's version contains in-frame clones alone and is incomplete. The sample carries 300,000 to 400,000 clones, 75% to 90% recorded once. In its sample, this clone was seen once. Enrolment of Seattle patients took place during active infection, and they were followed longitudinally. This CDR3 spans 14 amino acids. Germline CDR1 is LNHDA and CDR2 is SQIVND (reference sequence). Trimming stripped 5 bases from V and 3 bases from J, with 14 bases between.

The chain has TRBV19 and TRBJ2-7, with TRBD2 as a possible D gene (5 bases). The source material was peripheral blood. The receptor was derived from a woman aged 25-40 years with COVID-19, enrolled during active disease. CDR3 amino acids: CASSVGQSGYEQYF. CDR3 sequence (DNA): TGTGCCAGTAGTGTGGGTCAGAGCGGCTACGAGCAGTACTTC.